This TCR beta chain was captured in a study of T-cell reconstitution after alpha-beta-depleted transplantation in children. Preparation of the TCRbeta library used unique molecular identifiers. TCRdb re-called the PCR reads through MiXCR, storing one row per CDR3 protein. Here the sample spans fewer than 25,000 distinct CDR3 sequences, about 11% being singletons. The ends lost 7 bases at V and 0 bases at J; junction bases unmatched: 24. The CDR3 consists of 21 residues. Germline V gene data show CDR1 as SNHLY and CDR2 as FYNNEI. This clonotype was seen ten or more times. This TCR was recovered from a human donor who donated a stem cell graft to a child with chronic granulomatous disease. The V call is TRBV2, the J call TRBJ2-3; TRBD2 matches at 8 bases. Material: PBMCs from the stem cell graft donor, obtained from the stem cell graft. This CDR3 is CASNSELAERGGRPSTDTQYF. The DNA for the CDR3 is TGTGCCAGCAATTCCGAACTAGCGGAACGCGGCGGACGACCTAGCACAGATACGCAGTATTTT.